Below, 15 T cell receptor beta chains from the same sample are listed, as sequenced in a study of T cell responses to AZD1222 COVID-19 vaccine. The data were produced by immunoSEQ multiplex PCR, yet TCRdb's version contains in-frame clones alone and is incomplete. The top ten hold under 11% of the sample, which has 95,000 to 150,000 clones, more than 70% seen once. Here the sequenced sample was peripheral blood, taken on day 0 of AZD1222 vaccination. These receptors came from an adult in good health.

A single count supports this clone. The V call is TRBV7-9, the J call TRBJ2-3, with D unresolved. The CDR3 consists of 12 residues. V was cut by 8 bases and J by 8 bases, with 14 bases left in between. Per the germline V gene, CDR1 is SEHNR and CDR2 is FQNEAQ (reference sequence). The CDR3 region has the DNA TGTGCCAGCTCCCCCCTCTCGACTACGCAGTATTTT. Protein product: CASSPLSTTQYF.

The CDR3 sequence is CASSFATASETQYF. The CDR3 DNA is TGTGCCAGCAGTTTCGCGACAGCTTCGGAGACCCAGTACTTC. The genes are TRBV6-5 and TRBJ2-5; TRBD1 might be the D (5 bases). CDR1 is MNHEY and CDR2 is SVGAGI in the germline V gene. This CDR3 is 14 amino acids long. V was pared by 4 bases and J by 5 bases, with 14 bases between.

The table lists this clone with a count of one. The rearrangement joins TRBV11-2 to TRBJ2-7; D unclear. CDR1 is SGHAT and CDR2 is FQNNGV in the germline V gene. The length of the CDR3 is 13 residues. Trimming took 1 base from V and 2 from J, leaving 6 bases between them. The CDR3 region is CASSLAAPYEQYF. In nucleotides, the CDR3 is TGTGCCAGCAGCTTAGCAGCACCCTACGAGCAGTACTTC.

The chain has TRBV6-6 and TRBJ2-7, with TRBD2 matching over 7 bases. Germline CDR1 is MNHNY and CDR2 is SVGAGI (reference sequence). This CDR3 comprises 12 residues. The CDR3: CAVAGVAYEQYF. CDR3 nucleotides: TGTGCGGTGGCGGGAGTGGCCTACGAGCAGTACTTC.

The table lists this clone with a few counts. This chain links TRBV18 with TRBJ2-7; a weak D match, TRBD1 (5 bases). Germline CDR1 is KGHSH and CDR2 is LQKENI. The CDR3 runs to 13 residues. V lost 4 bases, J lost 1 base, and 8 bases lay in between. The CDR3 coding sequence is TGTGCCAGCTCACTGTCAGGGTCCTACGAGCAGTACTTC. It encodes CASSLSGSYEQYF.

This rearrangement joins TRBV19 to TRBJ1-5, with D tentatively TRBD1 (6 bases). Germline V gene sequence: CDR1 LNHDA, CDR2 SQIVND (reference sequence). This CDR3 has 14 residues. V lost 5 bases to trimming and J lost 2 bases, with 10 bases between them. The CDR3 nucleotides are TGTGCCAGTAGTCACAGGGCTGGCAATCAGCCCCAGCATTTT. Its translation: CASSHRAGNQPQHF.

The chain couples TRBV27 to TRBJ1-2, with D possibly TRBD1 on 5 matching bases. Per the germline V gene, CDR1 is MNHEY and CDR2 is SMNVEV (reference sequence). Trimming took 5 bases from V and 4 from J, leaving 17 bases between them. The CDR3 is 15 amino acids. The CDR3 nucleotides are TGTGCCAGCAGTCCTATCTTCGGGGGAGTCTATGGCTACACCTTC. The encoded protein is CASSPIFGGVYGYTF.

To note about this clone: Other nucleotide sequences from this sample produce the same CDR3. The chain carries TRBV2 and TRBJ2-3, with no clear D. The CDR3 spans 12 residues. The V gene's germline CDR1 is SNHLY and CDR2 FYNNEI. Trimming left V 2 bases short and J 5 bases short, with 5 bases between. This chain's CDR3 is CASSERVDTQYF. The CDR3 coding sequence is TGTGCCAGCAGTGAAAGGGTAGATACGCAGTATTTT.

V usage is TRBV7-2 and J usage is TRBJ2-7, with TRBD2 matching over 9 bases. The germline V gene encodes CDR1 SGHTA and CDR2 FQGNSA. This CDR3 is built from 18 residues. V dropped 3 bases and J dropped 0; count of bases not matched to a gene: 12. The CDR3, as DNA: TGTGCCAGCAGCTTTCTCGGTAGCGGGAGTGGGAGCTCCTACGAGCAGTACTTC. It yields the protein CASSFLGSGSGSSYEQYF.

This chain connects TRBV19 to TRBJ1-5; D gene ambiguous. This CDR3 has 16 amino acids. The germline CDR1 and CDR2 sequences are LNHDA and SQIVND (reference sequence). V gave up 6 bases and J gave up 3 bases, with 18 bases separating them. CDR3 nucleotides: TGTGCCAGTAGATACAATATCGGGGTCCCCAATCAGCCCCAGCATTTT. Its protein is CASRYNIGVPNQPQHF. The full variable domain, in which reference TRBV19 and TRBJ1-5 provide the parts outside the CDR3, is DGGITQSPKYLFRKEGQNVTLSCEQNLNHDAMYWYRQDPGQGLRLIYYSQIVNDFQKGDIAEGYSVSREKKESFPLTVTSAQKNPTAFYLCASRYNIGVPNQPQHFGDGTRLSIL.

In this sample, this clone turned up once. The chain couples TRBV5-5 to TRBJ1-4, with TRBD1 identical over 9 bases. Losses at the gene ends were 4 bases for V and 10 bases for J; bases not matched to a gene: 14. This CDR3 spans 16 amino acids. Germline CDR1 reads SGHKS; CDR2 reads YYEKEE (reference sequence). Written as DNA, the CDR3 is TGTGCCAGCAGCCCCGACCCCGGGACAGGGATGACAAAACTGTTTTTT. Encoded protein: CASSPDPGTGMTKLFF.

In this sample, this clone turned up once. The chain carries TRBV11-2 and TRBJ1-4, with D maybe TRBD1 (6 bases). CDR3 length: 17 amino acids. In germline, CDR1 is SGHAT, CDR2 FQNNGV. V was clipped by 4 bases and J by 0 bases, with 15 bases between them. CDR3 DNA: TGTGCCAGCAGCTCCGACAGGTTCTTGGCAACTAATGAAAAACTGTTTTTT. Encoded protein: CASSSDRFLATNEKLFF.

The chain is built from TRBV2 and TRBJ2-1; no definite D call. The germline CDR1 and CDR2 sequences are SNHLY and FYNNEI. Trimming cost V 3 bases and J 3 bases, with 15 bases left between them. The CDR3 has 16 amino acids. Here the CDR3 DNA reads TGTGCCAGCAGTGAGGGTGGCTCCGTTGGCTACAATGAGCAGTTCTTC. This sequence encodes CASSEGGSVGYNEQFF.

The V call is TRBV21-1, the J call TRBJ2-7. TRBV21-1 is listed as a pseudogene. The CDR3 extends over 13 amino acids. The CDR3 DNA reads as TGTGCCAGCCCCTATAGGGCCTCCTACGAGCAGTACTTC. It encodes CASPYRASYEQYF.

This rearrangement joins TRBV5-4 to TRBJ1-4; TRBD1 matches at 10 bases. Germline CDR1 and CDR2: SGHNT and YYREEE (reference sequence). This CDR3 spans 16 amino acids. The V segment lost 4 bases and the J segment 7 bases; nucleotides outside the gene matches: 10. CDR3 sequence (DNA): TGTGCCAGCAGCGTAGGGACAGGGGCTCTTGGTGAAAAACTGTTTTTT. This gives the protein CASSVGTGALGEKLFF. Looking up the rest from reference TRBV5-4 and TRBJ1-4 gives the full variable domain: ETGVTQSPTHLIKTRGQQVTLRCSSQSGHNTVSWYQQALGQGPQFIFQYYREEENGRGNFPPRFSGLQFPNYSSELNVNALELDDSALYLCASSVGTGALGEKLFFGSGTQLSVL.